The present entry profiles one TCR beta chain with its context. Time point meaning: 2015-2016 season, pre-vaccination. The data were taken from a study of follicular helper T cells after annual influenza vaccination. This CDR3 region has 16 residues. V gave up 3 bases and J gave up 0 bases, with 12 bases separating them. CDR1 is KGHSH and CDR2 is LQKENI in the germline V gene. Libraries were prepared by immunoSEQ multiplex PCR; TCRdb keeps only in-frame clonotypes and omits some of them. The sample includes more than 7,500 clones, approximately 90% of them seen just once. This receptor was taken from an adult who received the influenza vaccine. The chain has TRBV18 and TRBJ1-3, with D tentatively TRBD1 (5 bases). This sample comprised CXCR5+ CD38- circulating T follicular helper cells from blood, obtained on the day of influenza vaccination. Subset noted: circulating Tfh, non-naive CD4+CXCR5+PD-1+ (ICOS+CD38+ or ICOS-CD38-). The CDR3 nucleotides are TGTGCCAGCTCACCTATACAGGATCCCTCTGGAAACACCATATATTTT. It yields the protein CASSPIQDPSGNTIYF.